This T cell receptor beta chain derives from a study of OX40 agonist ivuxolimab in advanced cancers. In the study overall: Patients undergoing dose escalation presented with hepatocellular carcinoma, melanoma, renal cell or head and neck cancer. Partial responses were achieved by three patients: one hepatocellular carcinoma, two cutaneous melanoma.

TCRdb keeps only in-frame clones here, not all; method: immunoSEQ multiplex PCR. The table records approximately 98,000 clones, approximately 90% of them present only once. A note on this clone: Its target is unknown.

General study results and limits: Normalized expansion of T-cell clones was also low for some nonresponders. Blood T cells, both CD4+ and CD8+, expanded clonally by week 6 at 0.1 to 3.0 mg/kg.

The CDR3 spans 16 residues. The ends lost 0 bases at V and 3 bases at J; junction bases unmatched: 5. Germline values: CDR1 SGHRS, CDR2 YFSETQ. This TCR derives from an adult with an advanced solid tumor such as melanoma, head and neck, liver or kidney cancer. The sample was CD4+ or CD8+ T cells sorted from blood, taken in a trial of the OX40 agonist ivuxolimab. V and J are TRBV5-1 and TRBJ1-5; 8 bases match TRBD1. CDR3 sequence reads: CASSLGTRGPNQPQHF. The DNA for the CDR3 is TGCGCCAGCAGCTTGGGGACCAGGGGGCCCAATCAGCCCCAGCATTTT.